Here is one TCR beta chain with its context. The specificity of this receptor is unknown. Qualities for individual bases were not recorded, and no much larger clone is one base off. This sample was taken from a study of Ad26.COV2.S vaccination and SARS-CoV-2 variants (dated by TCRdb to the early 2020s). For the study in its entirety: Donors in the vaccine arm were drawn from COV1001, a multicentre, randomized, double-blind, placebo-controlled phase I-IIa trial testing Ad26.COV2.S in healthy adults. Dosing of Ad26.COV2.S was intramuscular, at either 5x10^10 or 1x10^11 viral particles, delivered as one shot or as two shots spaced 56 days apart. Sequencing of the TCRbeta repertoire served to evaluate the specificity and breadth of SARS-CoV-2-reactive T cell receptors following Ad26.COV2.S vaccination. A total of 32 samples were included in the TCR-sequenced set, comprising roughly 20 Ad26.COV2.S vaccine recipients, 5 placebo recipients and 8 SARS-CoV-2 convalescent individuals. Trial participants were randomized into five groups of five: low-dose or high-dose Ad26.COV2.S given once or twice, or placebo on both occasions. Investigators remained blinded to trial group allocation during experiments and outcome assessment.

The immunoSEQ Assay was the method used to sequence TCRbeta CDR3 regions. After extraction, genomic DNA underwent amplification by bias-controlled multiplex PCR, followed by high-throughput sequencing. The study's processing was this. Collapsing and filtering of sequences were performed to quantify the absolute abundance of each unique TCRbeta CDR3 region. T cell fraction was estimated by normalization of TCRbeta template counts to usable DNA, with usable DNA being measured through amplification of reference genes present in all nucleated cells. Repertoire TCRs were annotated as SARS-CoV-2-specific by exact matching of V gene, CDR3 amino acid sequence and J gene to a known reactive TCR set. The reference SARS-CoV-2 TCR set was derived from MIRA and filtered for enrichment in COVID-19-positive ImmuneCODE repertoires, a step that removed public or cross-reactive TCRs. Based on the MIRA antigens, annotated TCRs were further analysed at the level of specific ORF or position within ORF. Breadth was defined as the number of annotated unique rearrangements divided by the total number of unique productive rearrangements, and depth was defined as the summed frequency of the annotated unique rearrangements. TCR breadth was compared between groups using two-sided Wilcoxon rank-sum tests. Drawn from immuneACCESS, this table holds only the in-frame rearrangements with V and J called that TCRdb kept. Clones are partly lost; checked studies trace under half to an unresolved V gene and leave the rest unexplained. V and J calls and clone size are those listed in that table; D and trimming were worked out from the DNA. The sample table records around 400,000 clones; 89% of these occur just once. The top ten clones comprise around 1.8% of the sample.

Broader findings and caveats from the paper: The authors noted that the TCR breadth and depth analyses may have underestimated total T cell responses. Non-spike TCR breadth was comparable between vaccine and placebo recipients, consistent with the vaccine containing only spike. Comparing responses between vaccine doses or regimens was not something the study was powered to do. After vaccination, substantial breadth of spike-specific CD8+ and CD4+ T cell responses was reported. Spike-specific TCR breadth was higher in Ad26.COV2.S recipients than in placebo recipients (P = 0.0014).

The sample's treatment or condition label, decoded: about 20 received Ad26.COV2.S at low or high dose, single or two shots; several received placebo; per-sample allocation not given. Repertoires of vaccine and placebo recipients were sequenced from samples collected on day 63 after the first injection. In Cohort 1b, around 25 adults aged 18-55 years were enrolled at a single site in Boston, USA, between 29 July and 7 August 2020. As a vaccine, Ad26.COV2.S was a replication-incompetent adenovirus type 26 vector that expressed a prefusion-stabilized SARS-CoV-2 spike protein derived from the original Wuhan strain. This sample comprised peripheral blood, obtained in a trial of Ad26.COV2.S vaccine versus placebo. The sequence derives from a person between 18 and 65 years old who received the Ad26.COV2.S COVID-19 vaccine or a placebo.

DNA sequence: TGCGCCAGCAGCCCTCCGAGCTCCTACGAGCAGTACTTC. This translates into CASSPPSSYEQYF. The chain uses TRBV5-1 and TRBJ2-7; a confident D gene designation cannot be given. The trim is 4 bases for V and 0 bases for J, with a gap of 8 bases between the germline ends. Including the terminal cysteine and phenylalanine, the CDR3 comprises 13 residues. The entry retains the CDR3 DNA only, 39 bases that are in frame from base 1. The germline V gene specifies SGHRS as CDR1 and YFSETQ as CDR2. The full variable domain, completed from the reference TRBV5-1 and TRBJ2-7 proteins outside the CDR3, reads KAGVTQTPRYLIKTRGQQVTLSCSPISGHRSVSWYQQTPGQGLQFLFEYFSETQRNKGNFPGRFSGRQFSNSRSEMNVSTLELGDSALYLCASSPPSSYEQYFGPGTRLTVT.